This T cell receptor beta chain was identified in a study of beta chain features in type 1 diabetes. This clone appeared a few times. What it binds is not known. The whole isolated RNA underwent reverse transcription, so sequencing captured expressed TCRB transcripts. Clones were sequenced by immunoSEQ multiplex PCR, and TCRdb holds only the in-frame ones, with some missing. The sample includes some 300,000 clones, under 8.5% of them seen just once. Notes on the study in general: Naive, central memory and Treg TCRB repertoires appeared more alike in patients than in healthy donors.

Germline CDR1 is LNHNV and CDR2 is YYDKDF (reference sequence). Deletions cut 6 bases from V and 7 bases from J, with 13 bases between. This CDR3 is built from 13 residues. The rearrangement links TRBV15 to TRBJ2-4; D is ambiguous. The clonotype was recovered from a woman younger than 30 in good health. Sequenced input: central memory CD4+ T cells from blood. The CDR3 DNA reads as TGTGCCACCAGTCCCCGAGCTTATAACATTCAGTACTTC. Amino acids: CATSPRAYNIQYF.